The T cell receptor beta chain under discussion was sequenced for a study of T cells after yellow fever vaccination. As for the study in general: Fractions with few cells were prepared using SMART-Seq v4 Ultra Low Input.

Findings of the study overall: The study re-detected most primary-vaccination clones after the booster (nearly 97% CD4, approximately 87% CD8).

Each CDR3 protein gets one entry after TCRdb re-called the 5' RACE reads with MiXCR. The sample consists of approximately 600,000 distinct CDR3 sequences, roughly an eighth of them appearing once. CDR3 length equals 14 residues. This clonotype was counted only a few times. Its matching antigen is unknown. This clonotype originated in a man aged 30 to 45 who received the YFV17D yellow fever vaccine. The sample was PBMCs, taken on the day of the yellow fever booster vaccination. J is TRBJ1-1 and V is TRBV21-1. TRBV21-1 counts as a pseudogene. The DNA for the CDR3 is TGTGCCAGCAGCAAGCGGGGTATGAACACTGAAGCTTTCTTT. Its translation is CASSKRGMNTEAFF.